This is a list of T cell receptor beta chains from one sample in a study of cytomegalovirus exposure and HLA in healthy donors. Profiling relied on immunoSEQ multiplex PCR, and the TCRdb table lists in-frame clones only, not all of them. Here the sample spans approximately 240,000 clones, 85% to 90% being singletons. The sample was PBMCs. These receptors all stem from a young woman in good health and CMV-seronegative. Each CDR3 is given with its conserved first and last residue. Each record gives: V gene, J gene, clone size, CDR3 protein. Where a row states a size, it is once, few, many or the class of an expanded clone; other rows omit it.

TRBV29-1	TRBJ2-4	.	CSVEDREIQYF
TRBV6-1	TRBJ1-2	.	CASRRDGYGYTF
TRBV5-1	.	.	CASSFRRQSPNEQYF
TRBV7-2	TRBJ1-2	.	CASSFEQGTGYTF
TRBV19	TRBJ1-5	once	CAIQGSNQPQHF
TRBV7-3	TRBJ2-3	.	CASSLVSGTDTQYF
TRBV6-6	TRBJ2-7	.	CASSDGQTLYEQYF
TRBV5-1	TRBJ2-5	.	CASSLGSGGLQETQYF
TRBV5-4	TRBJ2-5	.	CASSDPGLAGGGETQYF
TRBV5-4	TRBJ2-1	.	CASSLDRVTDEQFF
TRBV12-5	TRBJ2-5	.	CASGLVPLSERGETQYF
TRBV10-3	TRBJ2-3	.	CAISDRLAGGTDTQYF
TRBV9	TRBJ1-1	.	CASSGGTGTNTEAFF
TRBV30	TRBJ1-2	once	CAWIGGQGNYGYTF
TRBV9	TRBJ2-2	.	CASRPGTDTGELFF
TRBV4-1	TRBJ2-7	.	CASSPMGLSYEQYF